Listed below are T cell receptor beta chains from one sample, sequenced in a study of cytomegalovirus exposure and HLA in healthy donors. Data came from immunoSEQ multiplex PCR; TCRdb stores just in-frame clones and leaves some out. The sample lists around 100,000 clones, 85% to 90% occurring once. The sequenced material came from PBMCs. These receptors all stem from a man aged 30 to 39 in good health and CMV-seronegative. The CDR3 runs from the conserved cysteine through the conserved F or W. A D gene is named only where the DNA matches it firmly. Rows may omit the clone size; those that give it use once, few, many or a size class.

length,J,D,V,size,CDR3,DNA
12,TRBJ2-5,-,TRBV7-3,-,CASSSGVETQYF,TGTGCCAGCAGCTCGGGAGTCGAGACCCAGTACTTC
15,TRBJ1-5,-,TRBV2,-,CASSGNSNSNQPQHF,TGTGCCAGCAGTGGAAACAGTAATAGCAATCAGCCCCAGCATTTT
14,TRBJ2-5,-,TRBV2,-,CASSENRAQETQYF,TGTGCCAGCAGTGAGAACAGGGCTCAAGAGACCCAGTACTTC
15,TRBJ2-1,-,TRBV21-1,-,CASSNRDRDHNEQFF,TGTGCCAGCAGCAACAGGGACAGGGACCACAATGAGCAGTTCTTC
15,TRBJ2-1,TRBD2,TRBV7-3,once,CASSPGRRGYNEQFF,TGTGCCAGCAGCCCAGGTCGGCGGGGGTACAATGAGCAGTTCTTC
16,TRBJ2-3,TRBD1,TRBV4-1,-,CASSPRDRARTDTQYF,TGCGCCAGCAGCCCTCGGGACAGGGCACGCACAGATACGCAATATTTT
17,TRBJ2-7,TRBD2,TRBV29-1,once,CSVLGTSGGDSSYEQYF,TGCAGCGTTTTAGGGACTAGCGGGGGCGATAGCTCCTACGAGCAGTACTTC
16,TRBJ2-7,-,TRBV4-3,-,CASSPRSEGGSYEQYF,TGCGCCAGCAGCCCCCGTTCAGAGGGTGGCTCCTACGAGCAGTACTTC
12,TRBJ1-5,-,TRBV29-1,-,CSVDGRGSPQHF,TGCAGCGTTGACGGCAGGGGATCGCCCCAGCATTTT
15,TRBJ2-7,TRBD1,TRBV27,-,CASQGYRGANYEQYF,TGTGCCAGCCAGGGGTACAGGGGAGCCAACTACGAGCAGTACTTC
13,TRBJ2-1,-,TRBV30,-,CAWSVTLYNEQFF,TGTGCCTGGAGTGTGACTCTTTACAATGAGCAGTTCTTC
13,TRBJ1-5,TRBD1,TRBV18,-,CASSPQGDQPQHF,TGTGCCAGCTCACCTCAGGGGGATCAGCCCCAGCATTTT
12,TRBJ2-1,-,TRBV7-9,-,CASSRDFNEQFF,TGTGCCAGCAGCCGAGACTTCAATGAGCAGTTCTTC
13,TRBJ2-5,-,TRBV2,-,CAVWRQGFQTQYF,TGTGCCGTATGGAGGCAGGGGTTTCAGACCCAGTACTTC
13,TRBJ2-7,-,TRBV6-5,once,CASSYSRSYEQYF,TGTGCCAGCAGTTACTCGAGATCCTACGAGCAGTACTTC
13,TRBJ1-1,-,TRBV6-1,-,CASSALGNLKAFF,TGTGCCAGCAGTGCTCTCGGGAATCTAAAAGCTTTCTTT
16,TRBJ2-3,TRBD2,TRBV7-6,-,CASSLERGSHVDTQYF,TGTGCCAGCAGCTTAGAGCGGGGGTCGCACGTAGATACGCAGTATTTT
16,TRBJ1-5,-,TRBV7-2,-,CASSLTVTVSNQPQHF,TGTGCCAGCAGCTTGACAGTCACCGTTAGCAATCAGCCCCAGCATTTT
15,TRBJ1-4,-,TRBV18,-,CASSPISGVREKLFF,TGTGCCAGCTCACCAATTAGCGGGGTACGAGAAAAACTGTTTTTT
19,TRBJ2-1,-,TRBV7-9,-,CASSLEGGSQNPTGNEQFF,TGTGCCAGCAGCTTAGAGGGGGGGTCCCAAAATCCCACTGGCAATGAGCAGTTCTTC
17,TRBJ1-2,-,TRBV4-2,-,CASSRTIVWGGNYGYTF,TGTGCCAGCAGCCGGACCATCGTCTGGGGGGGCAACTATGGCTACACCTTC
18,TRBJ2-3,TRBD2,TRBV28,-,CASSLSVSLAGSTDTQYF,TGTGCCAGCAGTTTATCCGTGAGCCTAGCGGGGAGCACAGATACGCAGTATTTT